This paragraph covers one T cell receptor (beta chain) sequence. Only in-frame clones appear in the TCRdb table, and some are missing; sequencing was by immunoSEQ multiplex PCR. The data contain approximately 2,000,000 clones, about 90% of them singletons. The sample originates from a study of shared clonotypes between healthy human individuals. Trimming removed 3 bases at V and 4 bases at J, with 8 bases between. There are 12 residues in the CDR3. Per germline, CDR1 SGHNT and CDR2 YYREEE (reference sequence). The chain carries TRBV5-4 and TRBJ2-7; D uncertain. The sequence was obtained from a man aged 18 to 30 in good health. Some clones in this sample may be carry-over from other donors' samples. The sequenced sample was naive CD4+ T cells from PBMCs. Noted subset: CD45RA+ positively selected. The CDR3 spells CASSSLEYEQYF. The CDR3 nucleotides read TGTGCCAGCAGCTCCCTAGAATACGAGCAGTACTTC.